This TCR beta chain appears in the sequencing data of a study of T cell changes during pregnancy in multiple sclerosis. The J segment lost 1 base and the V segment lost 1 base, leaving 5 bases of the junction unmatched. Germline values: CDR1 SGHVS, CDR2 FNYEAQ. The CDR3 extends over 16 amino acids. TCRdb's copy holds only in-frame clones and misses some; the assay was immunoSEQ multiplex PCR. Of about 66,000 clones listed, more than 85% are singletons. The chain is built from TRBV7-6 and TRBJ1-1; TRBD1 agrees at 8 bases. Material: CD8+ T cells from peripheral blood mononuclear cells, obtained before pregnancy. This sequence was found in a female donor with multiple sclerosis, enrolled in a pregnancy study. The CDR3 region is CASSLETGARNTEAFF. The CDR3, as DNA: TGTGCCAGCAGCTTAGAGACAGGGGCGAGGAACACTGAAGCTTTCTTT.